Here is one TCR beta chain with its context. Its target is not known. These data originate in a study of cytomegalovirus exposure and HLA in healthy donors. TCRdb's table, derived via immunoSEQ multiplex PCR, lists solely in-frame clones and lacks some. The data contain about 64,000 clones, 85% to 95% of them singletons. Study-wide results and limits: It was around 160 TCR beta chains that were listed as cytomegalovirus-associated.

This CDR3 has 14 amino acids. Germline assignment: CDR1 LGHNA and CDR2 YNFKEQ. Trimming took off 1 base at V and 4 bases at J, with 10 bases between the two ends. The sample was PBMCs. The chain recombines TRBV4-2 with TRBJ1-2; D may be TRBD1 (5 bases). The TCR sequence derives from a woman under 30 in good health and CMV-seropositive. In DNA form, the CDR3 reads TGTGCCAGCAGCCAAGTCGGGGGGATCTATGGCTACACCTTC. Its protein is CASSQVGGIYGYTF.